The text below deals with one T cell receptor beta chain. Its specificity is not known. These data originate in a study of radiotherapy plus CTLA-4 blockade in lung cancer. Study overall: Disease control was achieved by roughly 32% of patients, and objective responses by 15% to 20%. Study conclusions and caveats: In blood, tumor-derived TCR clones expanded after radiotherapy plus ipilimumab. With interferon-beta, early dynamics of blood T cell clones were reported to best predict response.

The table came from immunoSEQ multiplex PCR; TCRdb's copy has only in-frame clones and leaves some out. The sample gives more than 90,000 clones, 85% to 90% of which show up once; 4.5% to 6% is in the top ten. V dropped 1 base and J dropped 8; count of bases not matched to a gene: 11. The germline gives CDR1 SEHNR, CDR2 FQNEAQ (reference sequence). There are 17 residues in the CDR3. The starting material was peripheral blood, obtained from a patient treated with radiotherapy plus ipilimumab. The clonotype was recovered from a human donor with non-small cell lung cancer that progressed on radiotherapy plus ipilimumab. This chain connects TRBV7-9 to TRBJ1-4; the match to TRBD1 covers 9 bases. The CDR3 DNA follows: TGTGCCAGCAGCTTAGACTCCAGACAGGGGGTGAGAGAAAAACTGTTTTTT. Its translation is CASSLDSRQGVREKLFF.